This T cell receptor beta chain stems from a study of blood T cell repertoires in COVID-19. Study context: COVID-19 samples, acute and convalescent, were from the United States, Italy and Spain. T cells, B-cell-depleted T cells, or PBMCs provided the cDNA or gDNA that served as material.

Original processing notes: Amplification of reference gene primers was used by the study to estimate nucleated cell counts. Profiling relied on immunoSEQ multiplex PCR, and the TCRdb table lists in-frame clones only, not all of them. That table gives V, J and clone size, and the DNA gave D and trimming. Altogether 250,000 to 350,000 clones are present, approximately 86% being singletons, with the ten largest covering 2% to 2.5%. The CDR3 is 16 residues long. From germline, CDR1 is SGDLS and CDR2 YYNGEE. V lost 4 bases and J lost 6; bases outside the gene matches: 14. Sequencing used peripheral blood. The rearrangement links TRBV9 to TRBJ2-7, with TRBD1 matching over 9 bases. The receptor was derived from a woman under 40 who had recovered from COVID-19. The CDR3 is CASSPRQGGLWVEQYF. CDR3 nucleotides: TGTGCCAGCAGCCCGAGACAGGGGGGACTTTGGGTCGAGCAGTACTTC.